These T cell receptor beta chains were read from a single sample in a study of T cell changes during pregnancy in multiple sclerosis. Data came from immunoSEQ multiplex PCR; TCRdb stores just in-frame clones and leaves some out. The table shows more than 95,000 clones, with around 94% occurring only once. The sequencing here drew on peripheral blood, taken after pregnancy. The receptors shown here come from a female donor with multiple sclerosis, enrolled in a pregnancy study. The CDR3 runs from the conserved cysteine through the conserved F or W. D genes are given only for firm matches. Clone size is shown for a subset of rows, as once, few, many or a class of expanded clone.

TRBV4-3,17,TRBJ1-2,.,.,TGCGCCAGCAGCCACTTAAGGCTCGTTGGGGGCGCCGGTGGCTACACCTTC,CASSHLRLVGGAGGYTF
TRBV6-1,15,TRBJ2-2,TRBD2,.,TGTGCCAGCAGGGGAGCGGGAGTCAAAACCGGGGAGCTGTTTTTT,CASRGAGVKTGELFF
TRBV6-5,16,TRBJ1-5,.,.,TGTGCCAGCAGTTATTCATGGGGAGGTTCCAATCAGCCCCAGCATTTT,CASSYSWGGSNQPQHF
TRBV12-5,14,TRBJ2-7,.,once,TGTGCTAGTGGTCCCCCCCCAACAGGGAACGAGCAGTACTTC,CASGPPPTGNEQYF
TRBV10-2,14,TRBJ2-7,TRBD1,.,TGCGCCAGCAGCGGACAGGGCGCAACCTACGAGCAGTACTTC,CASSGQGATYEQYF
TRBV7-6,14,TRBJ2-4,.,.,TGTGCCAGCAGCTTAGGGGCCCCGGCAAACATTCAGTACTTC,CASSLGAPANIQYF
TRBV2,16,TRBJ1-5,TRBD1,.,TGTGCCAGCAGTGAAACTCAGGGACAGAACAATCAGCCCCAGCATTTT,CASSETQGQNNQPQHF
TRBV18,16,TRBJ2-1,TRBD1,.,TGTGCCAGCTCACCACAGGGGGCTGCTATTCACAATGAGCAGTTCTTC,CASSPQGAAIHNEQFF
TRBV2,16,TRBJ1-1,TRBD1,.,TGTGCCAGCAGTGAAGCTAGGGGGCGTTTTAACACTGAAGCTTTCTTT,CASSEARGRFNTEAFF
TRBV9,15,TRBJ1-3,.,.,TGTGCCAGCAGCGTAGCAGGGAACTCTGGAAACACCATATATTTT,CASSVAGNSGNTIYF
TRBV28,14,TRBJ1-1,.,once,TGTGCCAGCAGGCCTGGGGGCCGGAACACTGAAGCTTTCTTT,CASRPGGRNTEAFF
TRBV30,15,TRBJ1-1,.,.,TGTGCCACCCCGGGTTTGTCCCCCATGAACACTGAAGCTTTCTTT,CATPGLSPMNTEAFF
TRBV25-1,15,TRBJ2-3,.,.,TGTGCCAGCAGTGAGGGGGCAAGGGGCACAGATACGCAGTATTTT,CASSEGARGTDTQYF
TRBV9,15,TRBJ2-2,.,.,TGTGCCAGCAGCGGTAGAGGGGGATTCACCGGGGAGCTGTTTTTT,CASSGRGGFTGELFF
TRBV5-1,18,TRBJ2-3,TRBD2,.,TGCGCCAGCAGCTCGGCGACTAGCGGGGGAGCTAGCACAGATACGCAGTATTTT,CASSSATSGGASTDTQYF
TRBV27,15,TRBJ2-7,TRBD1,.,TGTGCCAGCAGTTTAGTGTCAGGGGGCGCGAGGGAGCAGTACTTC,CASSLVSGGAREQYF
TRBV7-2,13,TRBJ2-7,.,.,TGTGCCAGCAGACCCGGGTCCTTCGACGAGCAGTACTTC,CASRPGSFDEQYF
TRBV2,14,TRBJ1-5,.,few,TGTGCCAGCAGTGAGGAACAGGGAGTTCAGCCCCAGCATTTT,CASSEEQGVQPQHF
TRBV11-2,15,TRBJ2-7,TRBD2,.,TGTGCCAGCAGACAGACTAGCGGGAGTATCTACGAGCAGTACTTC,CASRQTSGSIYEQYF
TRBV5-4,14,TRBJ1-2,TRBD1,.,TGTGCCAGCAGCTTGGGCCGACAGGGCCGTGGCTACACCTTC,CASSLGRQGRGYTF
TRBV19,13,TRBJ2-7,.,.,TGTGCCAGTAGCCGACTAGGGGTCTACGAGCAGTACTTC,CASSRLGVYEQYF
TRBV7-8,13,TRBJ1-5,.,.,TGTGCCAGCAGCTACCAGGGGAATCAGCCCCAGCATTTT,CASSYQGNQPQHF
TRBV5-4,15,TRBJ1-2,.,few,TGTGCCAGCAGCTCAACAGGGAGAGCTAACTATGGCTACACCTTC,CASSSTGRANYGYTF
TRBV6-5,13,TRBJ1-2,TRBD1,.,TGTGCCAGCAGAGGACAGGGGGCCTATGGCTACACCTTC,CASRGQGAYGYTF
TRBV28,14,TRBJ2-7,TRBD2,.,TGTGCCAGCAGGTGGACTAGGGGAACCTACGAGCAGTACTTC,CASRWTRGTYEQYF
TRBV27,15,TRBJ1-5,.,.,TGTGCCAGCAGTTTGGTCCCGCCGGCGGGTCAGCCCCAGCATTTT,CASSLVPPAGQPQHF
TRBV5-1,15,TRBJ1-5,.,.,TGCGCCAGCAGCTTGGGCGACAGTCCCAATCAGCCCCAGCATTTT,CASSLGDSPNQPQHF
TRBV9,14,TRBJ1-1,.,few,TGTGCCAGCAGCGAACAGATAATGAACACTGAAGCTTTCTTT,CASSEQIMNTEAFF
TRBV5-4,14,TRBJ1-5,.,.,TGTGCCAGCAGCACAGACGGTAGCAATCAGCCCCAGCATTTT,CASSTDGSNQPQHF
TRBV6-1,13,TRBJ2-7,TRBD1,.,TGTGCCAGCAGGGGGGACAGACTCTACGAGCAGTACTTC,CASRGDRLYEQYF
TRBV30,12,TRBJ2-1,.,.,TGCTCCGGGGGAGGGGGTTACAATGAGCAGTTCTTC,CSGGGGYNEQFF
TRBV9,18,TRBJ1-3,.,.,TGTGCCAGCAGCGCCCCCTCGGACAGCTCCGTCTCTGGAAACACCATATATTTT,CASSAPSDSSVSGNTIYF
TRBV5-1,14,TRBJ1-2,TRBD1,.,TGCGCCAGCAGCTTGTCAGGGGGCAACTATGGCTACACCTTC,CASSLSGGNYGYTF
TRBV10-3,16,TRBJ2-1,TRBD1,.,TGTGCCATCAGTGGTGCCGGGACAGGGATCTACAATGAGCAGTTCTTC,CAISGAGTGIYNEQFF
TRBV6-5,15,TRBJ2-2,TRBD1,.,TGTGCCAGCAGCCCGGGACAGGCGAACACCGGGGAGCTGTTTTTT,CASSPGQANTGELFF
TRBV5-1,14,TRBJ2-3,TRBD2,once,TGCGCCAGCAGCCCAGCGGGGGGCACAGATACGCAGTATTTT,CASSPAGGTDTQYF
TRBV9,16,TRBJ2-1,TRBD1,.,TGTGCCAGCAGCGTATCCGGGACAGGGAATGGCAATGAGCAGTTCTTC,CASSVSGTGNGNEQFF
TRBV7-8,14,TRBJ1-2,.,once,TGTGCCAGCAGCTTAGCGGTGGGCGACTATGGCTACACCTTC,CASSLAVGDYGYTF
TRBV2,15,TRBJ2-7,TRBD1,.,TGTGCCAGCACCCTGGACAGGGGACCTCTCTACGAGCAGTACTTC,CASTLDRGPLYEQYF
TRBV7-3,13,TRBJ1-3,.,.,TGTGCCAGCAGCTTAGAGTCCGGAAACACCATATATTTT,CASSLESGNTIYF
TRBV15,16,TRBJ2-1,.,once,TGTGCCACCAGCAGCCTAAGACTAGTAGATAGCGGTGAGCAGTTCTTC,CATSSLRLVDSGEQFF